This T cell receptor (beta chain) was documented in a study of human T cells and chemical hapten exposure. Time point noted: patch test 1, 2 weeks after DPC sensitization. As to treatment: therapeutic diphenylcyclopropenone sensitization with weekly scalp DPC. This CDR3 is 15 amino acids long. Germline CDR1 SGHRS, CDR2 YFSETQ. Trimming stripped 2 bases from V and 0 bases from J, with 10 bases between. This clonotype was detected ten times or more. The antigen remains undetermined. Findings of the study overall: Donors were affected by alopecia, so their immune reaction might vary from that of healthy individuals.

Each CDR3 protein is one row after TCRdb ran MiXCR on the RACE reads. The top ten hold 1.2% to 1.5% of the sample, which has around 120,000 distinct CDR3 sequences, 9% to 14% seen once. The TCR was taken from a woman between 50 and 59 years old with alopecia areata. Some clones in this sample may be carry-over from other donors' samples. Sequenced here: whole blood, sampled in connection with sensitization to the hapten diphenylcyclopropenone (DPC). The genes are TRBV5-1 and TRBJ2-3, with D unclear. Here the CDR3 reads CASSFAPTSTDTQYF. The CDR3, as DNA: TGCGCCAGCAGCTTCGCCCCTACAAGCACAGATACGCAGTATTTT.